This T cell receptor (beta chain) appears in the sequencing data of a study of vaccination effects on CD4 cells after COVID-19. Overall study: All study participants received two doses of BNT162b2 or mRNA-1273 vaccine.

The method was immunoSEQ multiplex PCR; TCRdb's version includes in-frame clones alone and lacks a portion of them. The table has 55,000 to 75,000 clones, roughly three quarters seen once. CD4+ T cells specific for antigen were expanded with viral peptide pools by the ViraFEST assay before sequencing. Scientists isolated CD4+ T cells after an approximately 9-day culture period ended. The vaccine recipients had no prior SARS-CoV-2 infection, with negative nucleocapsid antibodies. About this clone: The antigen is undetermined.

V was cut by 4 bases and J by 5 bases, with 11 bases left in between. The CDR3 covers 13 residues. CDR1 SGHNT and CDR2 YYREEE come from the germline V gene (reference sequence). The clonotype originates from a human donor who received a COVID-19 vaccine. The source material was CD4+ T cells from PBMCs cultured with HCoV-OC43 spike peptides, sampled before COVID-19 vaccination. The subset: HCoV-OC43 spike overlapping peptide pool stimulation. The V gene is TRBV5-4, the J gene TRBJ2-3; D is unclear. The CDR3 region has the DNA TGTGCCAGCAGCGGTACAGAGCAAGATACGCAGTATTTT. It specifies CASSGTEQDTQYF.